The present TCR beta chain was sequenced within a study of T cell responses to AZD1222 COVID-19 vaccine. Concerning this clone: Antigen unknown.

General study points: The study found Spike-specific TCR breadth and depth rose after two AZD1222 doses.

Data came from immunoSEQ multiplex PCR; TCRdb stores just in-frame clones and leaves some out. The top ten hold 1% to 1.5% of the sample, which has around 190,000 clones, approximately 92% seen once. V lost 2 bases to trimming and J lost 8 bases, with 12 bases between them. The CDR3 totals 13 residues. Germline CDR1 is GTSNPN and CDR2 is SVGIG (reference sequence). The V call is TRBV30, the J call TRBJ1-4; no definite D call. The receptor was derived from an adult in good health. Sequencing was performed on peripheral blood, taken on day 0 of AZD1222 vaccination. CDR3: CAWSYGVGEKLFF. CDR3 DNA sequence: TGTGCCTGGAGTTACGGGGTAGGGGAAAAACTGTTTTTT.